A selection of T cell receptor beta chains follows, all from one sample in a study of radiotherapy plus CTLA-4 blockade in lung cancer. TCRdb's table, derived via immunoSEQ multiplex PCR, lists solely in-frame clones and lacks some. In the table there are 80,000 or so clones, roughly 79% of which are singletons. Sequencing was performed on peripheral blood, taken from a patient treated with radiotherapy plus ipilimumab. These receptors all come from a human donor with non-small cell lung cancer who had a partial response to radiotherapy plus ipilimumab. Some clones in this sample may be carry-over from other donors' samples. CDR3s include the opening cysteine and the closing phenylalanine or tryptophan. A D gene is named only where the DNA matches it firmly. For some rows the clone size is stated as once, few or many, or as a class when expanded; others skip it.

-,TRBJ2-3,TRBV9,-,TGTGCCAGCAGCGTAGAAGGGGGGGGCCGGACAGATACGCAGTATTTT,CASSVEGGGRTDTQYF
-,TRBJ1-1,TRBV6-1,-,TGTGCCAGCAGGCCATGGCCCAACACTGAAGCTTTCTTT,CASRPWPNTEAFF
-,TRBJ2-2,TRBV5-4,TRBD1,TGTGCCAGCAGTTGGGACAGGGACGGGGAGCTGTTTTTT,CASSWDRDGELFF
-,TRBJ1-2,TRBV19,-,TGTGCCAGTAGTTTGGACAGACGGTCCCCTGGCTACACCTTC,CASSLDRRSPGYTF
-,TRBJ2-7,TRBV4-2,-,TGTGCCAGCAGCCAAGGGGCCAGGGCCGAGCAGTACTTC,CASSQGARAEQYF
few,TRBJ2-2,TRBV5-1,TRBD2,TGCGCCAGCAGCCCTCCGGGACTACCGAACACCGGGGAGCTGTTTTTT,CASSPPGLPNTGELFF
few,TRBJ1-3,TRBV19,TRBD1,TGTGCCAGTAGTACTACAGGGGACCCTGGAAACACCATATATTTT,CASSTTGDPGNTIYF
-,TRBJ1-1,TRBV25-1,-,TGTGCCAGCACCGCTGGCGGGACTGAAGCTTTCTTT,CASTAGGTEAFF
-,TRBJ1-1,TRBV30,-,TGTGCCTGGAACCAGAGGTTGGACACTGAAGCTTTCTTT,CAWNQRLDTEAFF
once,TRBJ1-2,TRBV18,-,TGTGCCAGCTCACCAGAATATCCCTCCCGAGGCGCCGGCTACACCTTC,CASSPEYPSRGAGYTF
-,TRBJ2-1,TRBV9,-,TGTGCCAGCAGCGGATCCACGTTAGCGACGAATTACAATGAGCAGTTCTTC,CASSGSTLATNYNEQFF
-,TRBJ2-3,TRBV6-5,TRBD1,TGTGCCAGCAGTTACATTAGGGGACAGGGGACGCAGTATTTT,CASSYIRGQGTQYF
-,TRBJ1-5,TRBV15,-,TGTGCCACCAGCAGCAGGGGCAATCAGCCCCAGCATTTT,CATSSRGNQPQHF
-,TRBJ2-4,TRBV7-9,TRBD2,TGTGCCAGCAGCTTAGCGCGACTAGCGGAAGTTTCTCTCTTC,CASSLARLAEVSLF
-,TRBJ1-2,TRBV7-6,-,TGTGCCAGCAGCTTAAGGTCAGAACTACATAATAACTATGGCTACACCTTC,CASSLRSELHNNYGYTF
-,TRBJ1-1,TRBV6-6,-,TGTGCCAGCAGTCGCGGCCCTGAAGCTTTCTTT,CASSRGPEAFF
-,TRBJ1-2,TRBV28,TRBD1,TGTGCCAGCAGTCCTCCGGGACAGGGTAATGGCTACACCTTC,CASSPPGQGNGYTF
-,TRBJ2-1,TRBV6-4,-,TGTGCCAGCAGCCAGGGGACAAACTACAATGAGCAGTTCTTC,CASSQGTNYNEQFF
many,TRBJ2-1,TRBV7-9,TRBD2,TGTGCCAGCAGCTCACCACTAGGGGGACTAGACAATGAGCAGTTCTTC,CASSSPLGGLDNEQFF
-,TRBJ1-2,TRBV14,-,TGTGCCAGCAGCCATCGGACGAGGGCCTATGGCTACACCTTC,CASSHRTRAYGYTF
-,TRBJ2-2,TRBV9,TRBD2,TGTGCCAGCAGCGTAGAAGCGGGAGTGGGCACCGGGGAGCTGTTTTTT,CASSVEAGVGTGELFF
-,TRBJ1-3,TRBV11-2,-,TGTGCCAGCAGCCGACAGAGAAACACCATATATTTT,CASSRQRNTIYF
once,TRBJ1-3,TRBV5-4,-,TGTGCCAGCAGCTTGGGCGTTAGCTCTGGAAACACCATATATTTT,CASSLGVSSGNTIYF
-,TRBJ2-3,TRBV9,TRBD1,TGTGCCAGCAGCGTTGCTAGGGGGCTTAGAGATACGCAGTATTTT,CASSVARGLRDTQYF
-,TRBJ2-1,TRBV19,TRBD2,TGTGCCAGCAATCTACTAGCGGGGGGCGTCGGTGAGCAGTTCTTC,CASNLLAGGVGEQFF
few,TRBJ1-1,TRBV15,-,TGTGCCACCAGCAGAGACTCTGGGGGCAGGATGGACACTGAAGCTTTCTTT,CATSRDSGGRMDTEAFF
few,TRBJ2-7,TRBV5-1,TRBD2,TGCGCCAGCAGCACCGGGACTAGCGGCTCCTACGAGCAGTACTTC,CASSTGTSGSYEQYF